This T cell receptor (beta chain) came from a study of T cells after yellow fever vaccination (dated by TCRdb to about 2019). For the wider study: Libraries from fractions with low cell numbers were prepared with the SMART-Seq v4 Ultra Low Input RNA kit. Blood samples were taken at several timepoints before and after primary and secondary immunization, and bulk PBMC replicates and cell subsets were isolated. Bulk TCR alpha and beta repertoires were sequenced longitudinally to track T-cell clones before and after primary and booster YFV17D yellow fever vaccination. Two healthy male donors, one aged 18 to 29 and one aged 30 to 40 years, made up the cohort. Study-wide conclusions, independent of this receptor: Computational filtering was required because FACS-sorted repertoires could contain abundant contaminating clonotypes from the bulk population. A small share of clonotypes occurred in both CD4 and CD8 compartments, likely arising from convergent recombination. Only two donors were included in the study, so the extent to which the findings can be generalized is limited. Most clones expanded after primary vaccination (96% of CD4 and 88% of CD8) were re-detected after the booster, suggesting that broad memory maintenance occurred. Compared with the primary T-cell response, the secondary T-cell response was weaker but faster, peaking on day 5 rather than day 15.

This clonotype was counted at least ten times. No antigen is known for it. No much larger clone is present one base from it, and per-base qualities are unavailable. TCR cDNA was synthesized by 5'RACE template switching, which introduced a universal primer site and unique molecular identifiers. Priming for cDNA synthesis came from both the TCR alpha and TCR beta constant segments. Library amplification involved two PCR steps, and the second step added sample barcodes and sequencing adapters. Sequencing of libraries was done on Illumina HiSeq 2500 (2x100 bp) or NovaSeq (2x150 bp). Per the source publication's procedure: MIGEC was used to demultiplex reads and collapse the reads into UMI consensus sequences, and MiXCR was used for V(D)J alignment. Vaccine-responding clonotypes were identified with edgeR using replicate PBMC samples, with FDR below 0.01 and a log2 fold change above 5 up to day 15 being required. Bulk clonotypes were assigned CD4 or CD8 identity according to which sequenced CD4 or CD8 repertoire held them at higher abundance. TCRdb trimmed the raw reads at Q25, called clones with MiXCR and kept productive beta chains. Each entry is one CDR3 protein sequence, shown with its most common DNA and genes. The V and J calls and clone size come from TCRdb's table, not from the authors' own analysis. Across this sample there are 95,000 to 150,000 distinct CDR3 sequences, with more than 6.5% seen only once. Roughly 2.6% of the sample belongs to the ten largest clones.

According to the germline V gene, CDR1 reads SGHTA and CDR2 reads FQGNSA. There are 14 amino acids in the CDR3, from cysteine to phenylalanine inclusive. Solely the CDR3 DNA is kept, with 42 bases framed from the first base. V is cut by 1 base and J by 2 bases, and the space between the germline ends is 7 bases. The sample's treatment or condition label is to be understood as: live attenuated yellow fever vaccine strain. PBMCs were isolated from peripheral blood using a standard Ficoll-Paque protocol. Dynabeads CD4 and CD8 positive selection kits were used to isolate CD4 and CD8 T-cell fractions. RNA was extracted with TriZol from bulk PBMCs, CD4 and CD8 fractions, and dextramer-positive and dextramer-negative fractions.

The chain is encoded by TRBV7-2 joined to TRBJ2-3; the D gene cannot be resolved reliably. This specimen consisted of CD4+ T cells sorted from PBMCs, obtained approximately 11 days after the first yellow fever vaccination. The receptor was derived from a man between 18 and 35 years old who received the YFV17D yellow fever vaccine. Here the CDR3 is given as CASSLDADTDTQYF. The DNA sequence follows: TGTGCCAGCAGCTTAGACGCCGACACAGATACGCAGTATTTT.